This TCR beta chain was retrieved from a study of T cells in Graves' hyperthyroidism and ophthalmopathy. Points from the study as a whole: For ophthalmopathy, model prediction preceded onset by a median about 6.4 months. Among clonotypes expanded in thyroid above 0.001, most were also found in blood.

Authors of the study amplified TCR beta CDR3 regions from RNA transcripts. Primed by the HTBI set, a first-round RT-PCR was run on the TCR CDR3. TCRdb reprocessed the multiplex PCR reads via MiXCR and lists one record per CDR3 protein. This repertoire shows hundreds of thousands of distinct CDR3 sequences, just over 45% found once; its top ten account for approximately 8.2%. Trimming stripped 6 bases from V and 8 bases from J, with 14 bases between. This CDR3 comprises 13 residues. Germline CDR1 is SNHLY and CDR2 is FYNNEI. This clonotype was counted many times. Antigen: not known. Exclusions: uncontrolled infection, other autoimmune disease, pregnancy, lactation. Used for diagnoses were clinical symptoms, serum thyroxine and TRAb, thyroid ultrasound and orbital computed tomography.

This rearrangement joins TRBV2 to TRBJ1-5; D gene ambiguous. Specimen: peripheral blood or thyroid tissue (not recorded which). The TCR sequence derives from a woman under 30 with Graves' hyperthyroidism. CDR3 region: CASSADRFKPQHF. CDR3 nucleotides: TGTGCCAGCAGCGCTGATAGGTTCAAGCCCCAGCATTTT.